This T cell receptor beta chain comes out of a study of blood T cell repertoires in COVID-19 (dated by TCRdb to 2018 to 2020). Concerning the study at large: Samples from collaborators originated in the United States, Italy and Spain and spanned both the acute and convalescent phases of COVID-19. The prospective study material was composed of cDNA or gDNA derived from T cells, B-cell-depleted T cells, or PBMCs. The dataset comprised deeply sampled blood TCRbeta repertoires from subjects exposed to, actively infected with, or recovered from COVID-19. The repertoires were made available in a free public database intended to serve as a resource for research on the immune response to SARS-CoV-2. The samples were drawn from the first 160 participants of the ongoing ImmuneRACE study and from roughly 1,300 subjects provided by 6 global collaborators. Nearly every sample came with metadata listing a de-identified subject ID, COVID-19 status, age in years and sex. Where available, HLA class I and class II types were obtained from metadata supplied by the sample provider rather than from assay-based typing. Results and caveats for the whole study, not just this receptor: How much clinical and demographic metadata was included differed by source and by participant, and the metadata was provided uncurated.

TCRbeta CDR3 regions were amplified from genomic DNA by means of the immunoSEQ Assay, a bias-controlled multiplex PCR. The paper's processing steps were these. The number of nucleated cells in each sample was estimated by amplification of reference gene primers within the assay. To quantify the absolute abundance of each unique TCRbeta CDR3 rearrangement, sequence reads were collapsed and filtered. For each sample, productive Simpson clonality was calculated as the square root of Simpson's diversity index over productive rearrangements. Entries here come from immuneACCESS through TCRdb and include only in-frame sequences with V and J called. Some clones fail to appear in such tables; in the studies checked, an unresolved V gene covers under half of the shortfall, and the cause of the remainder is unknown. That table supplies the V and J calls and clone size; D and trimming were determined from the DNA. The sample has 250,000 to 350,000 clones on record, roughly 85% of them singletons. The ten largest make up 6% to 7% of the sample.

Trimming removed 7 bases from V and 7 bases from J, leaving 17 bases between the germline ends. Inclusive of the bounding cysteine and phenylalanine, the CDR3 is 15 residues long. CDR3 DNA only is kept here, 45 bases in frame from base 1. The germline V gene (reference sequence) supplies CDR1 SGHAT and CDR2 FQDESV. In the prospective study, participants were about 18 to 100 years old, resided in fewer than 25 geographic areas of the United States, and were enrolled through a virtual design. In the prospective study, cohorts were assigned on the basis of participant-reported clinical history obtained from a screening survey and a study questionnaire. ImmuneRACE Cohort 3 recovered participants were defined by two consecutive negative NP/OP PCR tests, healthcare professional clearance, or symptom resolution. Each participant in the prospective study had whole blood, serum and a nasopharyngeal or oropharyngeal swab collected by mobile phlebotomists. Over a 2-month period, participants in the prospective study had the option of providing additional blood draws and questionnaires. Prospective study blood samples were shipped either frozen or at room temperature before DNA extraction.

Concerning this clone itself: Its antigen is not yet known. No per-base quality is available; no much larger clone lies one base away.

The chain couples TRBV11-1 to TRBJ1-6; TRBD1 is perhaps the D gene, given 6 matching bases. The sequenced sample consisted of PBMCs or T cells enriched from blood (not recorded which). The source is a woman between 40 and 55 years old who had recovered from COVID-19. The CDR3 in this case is CASNSAGQGNSPLHF. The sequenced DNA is TGTGCCAGCAACTCCGCCGGGCAGGGGAATTCACCCCTCCACTTT.